What follows are 25 T cell receptor beta chains derived from one specimen sequenced in a study of post-analysis software for immune sequencing data. Study findings and constraints: In patients, about 5 TRBV segments were more frequent than in controls, with TRBV5-6, TRBV5-1 and TRBV20-1 among them.

Unique molecular identifiers were present in the TCR beta cDNA libraries. One entry per CDR3 protein results from TCRdb running MiXCR on the PCR reads. The sample includes hundreds of thousands of distinct CDR3 sequences, 55% to 70% of them seen just once. Which antigens these TCRs recognize remains unknown. Sequencing used blood. Every receptor here comes from a girl aged 2 to 9 with multiple sclerosis.

This clonotype was found a few times. The chain uses TRBV10-2 and TRBJ2-3; the D is unclear. CDR1 and CDR2 from the germline V gene are WSHSY and SAAADI. The CDR3 runs to 11 residues. The V end was cut by 4 bases, the J end by 5 bases, with 4 bases between. The CDR3 is CASSAKDTQYF. The CDR3 DNA sequence: TGCGCCAGCAGTGCGAAAGATACGCAGTATTTT.

The rearrangement links TRBV5-1 to TRBJ1-5; 8 bases map to TRBD1. The junction had 6 bases not matched to a gene; V was cut back by 4 bases and J by 6 bases. The germline CDR1 and CDR2 sequences are SGHRS and YFSETQ. This CDR3 is 14 amino acids long. The CDR3 coding sequence is TGCGCCAGCAGCGAGACAGGGGAAGGTCAGCCCCAGCATTTT. This translates into CASSETGEGQPQHF.

This clonotype has just a few counts. CDR3 bases: TGCAGCGTTGACACGGACACCTACAATGAGCAGTTCTTC. Translating gives CSVDTDTYNEQFF. The V gene is TRBV29-1, the J gene TRBJ2-1, with D perhaps matching TRBD1 (5 bases). With 3 bases removed from V and 2 bases from J, the gap between germline ends came to 8 bases. Germline-derived CDR1 and CDR2 are SQVTM and ANQGSEA. This CDR3 contains 13 residues.

V gene TRBV20-1 combines with J gene TRBJ2-4, with D unresolved. The J call is uncertain, as TRBJ2-7 better fits the DNA end. The germline CDR1 and CDR2 sequences are DFQATT and SNEGSKA (reference sequence). The CDR3 length is 11 residues. Written as DNA, the CDR3 is TGCAGTGCTAATCCTAGGGACGAGCAGTACTTC. Amino acid sequence: CSANPRDEQYF.

The chain joins TRBV20-1 to TRBJ2-1; 8 nucleotides match TRBD2. This CDR3 spans 17 amino acids. The trim removed 3 bases at V and 0 bases at J, leaving 10 bases unmatched. Looked up from germline, CDR1 is DFQATT and CDR2 is SNEGSKA (reference sequence). This CDR3 is CSARLAGGRLSYNEQFF. DNA for the CDR3: TGCAGTGCTAGGCTGGCGGGAGGTCGCCTCTCCTACAATGAGCAGTTCTTC.

A few counts support this clonotype. The chain has TRBV12-3 or TRBV12-4 and TRBJ2-5, with 7 bases matching TRBD1. There are 13 residues in the CDR3. Trimming removed 7 bases from V and 4 bases from J; junction bases left unmatched: 6. The CDR3 DNA sequence: TGTGCCAGCATGAATAACAGGGGAGAGACCCAGTACTTC. It specifies CASMNNRGETQYF.

Here the CDR3 reads CASSSGEGGETQYF. CDR3 nucleotides: TGCGCCAGCAGCTCAGGGGAGGGCGGGGAGACCCAGTACTTC. The chain combines TRBV5-1 with TRBJ2-5; TRBD2 might be the D (7 bases). V gave up 3 bases and J gave up 5 bases, with 14 bases separating them. Per germline, CDR1 SGHRS and CDR2 YFSETQ. The CDR3 length is 14 residues.

The chain employs TRBV10-2 and TRBJ2-7, with D perhaps matching TRBD2 (5 bases). The CDR3 loop spans 15 amino acids. Trimming removed 6 bases at V and 4 bases at J, with 19 bases between. In germline, CDR1 is WSHSY, CDR2 SAAADI. CDR3 amino acids: CASRIGEGGMYEQYF. The CDR3, as DNA: TGCGCCAGCAGAATAGGTGAGGGTGGGATGTACGAGCAGTACTTC.

This chain links TRBV12-3 or TRBV12-4 with TRBJ2-1; D uncertain. The V and J ends lost 1 base and 3 bases respectively, with 7 bases between them. The CDR3 spans 14 residues. In DNA, the CDR3 is TGTGCCAGCAGTTTAGGGCTGATCTACAATGAGCAGTTCTTC. The encoded protein is CASSLGLIYNEQFF.

The chain links TRBV6-5 to TRBJ1-1; no firm D call. Trimming took 5 bases from V and 2 from J, leaving 12 bases between them. There are 14 residues in the CDR3. The germline V gene has CDR1 MNHEY and CDR2 SVGAGI. CDR3 DNA sequence: TGTGCCAGCAGTGTCAGAAAGACAAACACTGAAGCTTTCTTT. Amino acids: CASSVRKTNTEAFF.

The chain recombines TRBV29-1 with TRBJ1-2, with D unclear. CDR3 size: 14 residues. Trimming stripped 3 bases from V and 4 bases from J, with 15 bases between. Germline loops: CDR1 SQVTM, CDR2 ANQGSEA. The CDR3 loop reads CSVDSNAVGYGYTF. Written as DNA, the CDR3 is TGCAGCGTTGACTCAAATGCAGTTGGCTATGGCTACACCTTC.

For this clonotype: One end of the junction fails to match germline, which may point to a read error. The gene calls are TRBV5-5 and TRBJ1-2; no firm D call. CDR1 and CDR2 (germline): SGHKS, YYEKEE (reference sequence). The CDR3 is 15 residues long. The CDR3 bases are TGTGTCAGCAGCCCTTCGGGGTTATGGGGTGTCGGCTACACCTTC. It yields the protein CVSSPSGLWGVGYTF.

V is TRBV20-1 and J is TRBJ2-3, with 10 bases that match TRBD2. J gave up 4 bases and V 6 bases, and 7 bases lay outside the gene matches. Looked up from germline, CDR1 is DFQATT and CDR2 is SNEGSKA (reference sequence). CDR3 size: 14 residues. CDR3 amino acids: CSATSGGAADTQYF. The CDR3 nucleotides are TGCAGTGCAACCAGCGGGGGGGCCGCAGATACGCAGTATTTT.

The chain has TRBV13 and TRBJ2-2; 9 bases line up with TRBD2. The CDR3 runs 22 residues. The germline V gene has CDR1 PRHDT and CDR2 FYEKMQ (reference sequence). V shed 0 bases, J shed 6 bases, and the junction held 23 bases outside the gene matches. CDR3 residues: CASSLGVPGGIAGDPPSGELFF. As DNA, the CDR3 is TGTGCCAGCAGCTTAGGAGTCCCAGGGGGGATAGCGGGAGACCCCCCCTCCGGGGAGCTGTTTTTT.

The gene calls are TRBV12-3 or TRBV12-4 and TRBJ2-1; the D is unclear. V lost 10 bases and J 12 bases, leaving 16 bases between the germline ends. CDR3 length: 11 amino acids. CDR3 sequence reads: CANYSGVGQFF. CDR3 in DNA: TGTGCCAACTACTCTGGAGTCGGGCAGTTCTTC.

The chain joins TRBV5-6 to TRBJ2-7; a weak D match, TRBD1 (6 bases). The CDR3 length is 14 residues. Germline lookup yields CDR1 SGHDT and CDR2 YYEEEE. Trimming took off 1 base at V and 2 bases at J, with 10 bases between the two ends. The CDR3 here is CASSLQGSAYEQYF. Written as DNA, the CDR3 is TGTGCCAGCAGCTTGCAGGGGTCAGCCTACGAGCAGTACTTC.

The chain carries TRBV10-2 and TRBJ2-7; D is possibly TRBD2 (6 bases). This CDR3 comprises 16 residues. Germline V gene data show CDR1 as WSHSY and CDR2 as SAAADI. V lost 6 bases and J lost 0, with 18 bases in between. In DNA, the CDR3 is TGCGCCAGCAGGGCCAATAGCGGTCCCACCTCCTACGAGCAGTACTTC. Residues: CASRANSGPTSYEQYF.

The chain recombines TRBV29-1 with TRBJ2-6; no reliable D call. Germline V gene lookup returns CDR1 SQVTM and CDR2 ANQGSEA. The CDR3 extends over 15 amino acids. The V gene lost 2 bases and the J gene lost 0 bases, with 8 bases spanning the gap. The CDR3 region is CSVEIRSSGANVLTF. The DNA of the CDR3 is TGCAGCGTTGAAATCAGGAGCTCTGGGGCCAACGTCCTGACTTTC. Full variable domain (outside the CDR3, taken from reference TRBV29-1 and TRBJ2-6): SAVISQKPSRDICQRGTSLTIQCQVDSQVTMMFWYRQQPGQSLTLIATANQGSEATYESGFVIDKFPISRPNLTFSTLTVSNMSPEDSSIYLCSVEIRSSGANVLTFGAGSRLTVL.

This clonotype has more than one count but fewer than ten. The chain joins TRBV10-3 to TRBJ1-2; no clear D gene. The CDR3 totals 12 residues. The V gene's germline CDR1 is ENHRY and CDR2 SYGVKD. Trimming stripped 0 bases from V and 6 bases from J, with 5 bases between. CDR3 protein: CAISESRDGYTF. The CDR3 DNA sequence: TGTGCCATCAGTGAGTCACGGGATGGCTACACCTTC.

The chain couples TRBV6-5 to TRBJ2-6; TRBD1 agrees at 9 bases. The germline V gene has CDR1 MNHEY and CDR2 SVGAGI. The CDR3 has 16 residues. J gave up 4 bases and V 6 bases, and 7 bases lay outside the gene matches. The CDR3 DNA follows: TGTGCCAGCAGAACAGGGGGCGCATCCGGGGCCAACGTCCTGACTTTC. This encodes CASRTGGASGANVLTF.

The sample holds a few counts of this clonotype. The chain joins TRBV7-2 to TRBJ2-5, with 8 bases matching TRBD2. Germline V gene sequence: CDR1 SGHTA, CDR2 FQGNSA. Unmatched junction bases numbered 11, after V lost 3 bases and J lost 5 bases. This CDR3 region has 16 residues. The CDR3 DNA reads as TGTGCCAGCAGCTTTGTAAGCGGGGGCGACGTTGAGACCCAGTACTTC. Residues: CASSFVSGGDVETQYF.

The CDR3 loop is CASSLSDGPYEQYF. The CDR3 region has the DNA TGTGCCAGCAGCTTATCGGACGGACCCTACGAGCAGTACTTC. The chain is built from TRBV11-2 and TRBJ2-7; D gene uncertain. This CDR3 region has 14 residues. The germline V and J ends were trimmed by 2 bases and 2 bases, with 10 bases remaining between them. CDR1 is SGHAT, CDR2 FQNNGV, per germline.

The V gene is TRBV20-1, the J gene TRBJ2-5; D is perhaps TRBD1 (6 bases). The V end lost 6 bases, the J end lost 0 bases, and 11 bases lay between the germline ends. Germline V gene data show CDR1 as DFQATT and CDR2 as SNEGSKA (reference sequence). The length of the CDR3 is 13 residues. The CDR3 protein is CSASRTDQETQYF. CDR3 sequence (DNA): TGCAGTGCGAGTAGGACAGACCAAGAGACCCAGTACTTC.

This chain links TRBV10-2 with TRBJ2-7, with a tentative D call TRBD1 (5 bases). Germline V gene lookup returns CDR1 WSHSY and CDR2 SAAADI. V was clipped by 8 bases and J by 6 bases, with 20 bases between them. The CDR3 spans 14 residues. In nucleotides, the CDR3 is TGCGCCAGCCAGGAGACAGTTGGGGCCGCCGAGCAGTACTTC. Amino acid sequence: CASQETVGAAEQYF.

The chain is built from TRBV29-1 and TRBJ2-1; 7 bases map to TRBD2. The V segment lost 7 bases and the J segment 5 bases; nucleotides outside the gene matches: 8. The CDR3 has 13 amino acids. Per germline, CDR1 SQVTM and CDR2 ANQGSEA. The CDR3 is CSADSGFDNEQFF. CDR3 sequence (DNA): TGCAGCGCTGATAGCGGGTTCGACAATGAGCAGTTCTTC.